A single sample is the source of the 25 T cell receptor beta chains below, sequenced in a study of cytomegalovirus exposure and HLA in healthy donors. 60 Vbeta and 13 Jbeta primers were used in PCR. Sequenced by immunoSEQ multiplex PCR; TCRdb stores in-frame clones only, minus some. The repertoire includes around 130,000 clones, about 80% of them detected once, and about 5.3% sits in the top ten. Sequencing input: PBMCs. These receptors all stem from a man aged 25-45 years in good health and CMV-seronegative.

The V gene is TRBV5-1, the J gene TRBJ2-1; 7 bases are shared with TRBD2. CDR1 and CDR2 (germline): SGHRS, YFSETQ. The CDR3 has 15 residues. The ends lost 0 bases at V and 4 bases at J; junction bases unmatched: 4. The chain's CDR3 is CASSLVAGPYNEQFF. CDR3 in DNA: TGCGCCAGCAGCTTGGTAGCGGGCCCTTACAATGAGCAGTTCTTC.

This clone was picked up one time. The chain joins TRBV29-1 to TRBJ2-1; TRBD2 matches at 14 bases. Trimming at V came to 6 bases and at J to 6 bases, leaving 7 bases not matched to a gene. Germline loops: CDR1 SQVTM, CDR2 ANQGSEA. This CDR3 comprises 15 residues. CDR3 bases: TGCAGCGTCATCCGACTAGCGGGGGGGGGCAATGAGCAGTTCTTC. This sequence encodes CSVIRLAGGGNEQFF.

V usage is TRBV6-1 and J usage is TRBJ2-7; D possibly corresponds to TRBD1 (5 bases). The CDR3 extends over 14 amino acids. The germline V gene encodes CDR1 MNHNS and CDR2 SASEGT. V was trimmed by 5 bases and J by 2 bases, leaving 13 bases between them. DNA of the CDR3: TGTGCCAGCAGTTTTGGGCAGGGTACCTACGAGCAGTACTTC. Translated, it gives CASSFGQGTYEQYF.

This clone was seen a single time. The V and J genes are TRBV14 and TRBJ1-4; 8 bases are a match to TRBD1. Germline V gene lookup returns CDR1 SGHDN and CDR2 FVKESK. The CDR3 totals 14 residues. Losses at the gene ends were 5 bases for V and 8 bases for J; bases not matched to a gene: 7. The CDR3, as DNA: TGTGCCAGCAGCACCGGGACAGGTGCCGAAAAACTGTTTTTT. This gives the protein CASSTGTGAEKLFF.

This chain links TRBV4-2 with TRBJ1-1; the match to TRBD1 covers 9 bases. The trim removed 3 bases at V and 5 bases at J, leaving 13 bases unmatched. This CDR3 spans 17 amino acids. Looked up from germline, CDR1 is LGHNA and CDR2 is YNFKEQ. The CDR3 nucleotides read TGTGCCAGCAGCCACGTCCCGGGACAGGGAAGGGGGACTGAAGCTTTCTTT. Translated: CASSHVPGQGRGTEAFF.

The chain is built from TRBV6-5 and TRBJ2-3, with 8 nucleotides matching TRBD1. The CDR3 is made up of 15 amino acids. The junction had 7 bases not matched to a gene; V was cut back by 4 bases and J by 4 bases. The germline V gene has CDR1 MNHEY and CDR2 SVGAGI. The CDR3 DNA reads TGTGCCAGCAGTTCCCAGGGGGCGGTTGCAGATACGCAGTATTTT. Translation: CASSSQGAVADTQYF.

The chain has TRBV7-9 and TRBJ2-1, with D possibly being TRBD1 (6 bases). V was shortened by 2 bases and J by 1 base, with 6 bases between the two germline ends. Germline V lookup: CDR1 SEHNR, CDR2 FQNEAQ (reference sequence). This CDR3 has 14 amino acids. Written as DNA, the CDR3 is TGTGCCAGCAGCTTACAGGGGTCCTACAATGAGCAGTTCTTC. Its translation: CASSLQGSYNEQFF.

V is TRBV7-9 and J is TRBJ1-2, with no clear D. This CDR3 is built from 13 residues. Trimming removed 5 bases from V and 3 bases from J, with 10 bases in between. The germline V gene encodes CDR1 SEHNR and CDR2 FQNEAQ (reference sequence). This CDR3 reads CASSGTEHYGYTF. As DNA, the CDR3 is TGTGCCAGCAGCGGAACAGAACACTATGGCTACACCTTC. Combining the CDR3 with reference TRBV7-9 and TRBJ1-2 gives the whole variable domain DTGVSQNPRHKITKRGQNVTFRCDPISEHNRLYWYRQTLGQGPEFLTYFQNEAQLEKSRLLSDRFSAERPKGSFSTLEIQRTEQGDSAMYLCASSGTEHYGYTFGSGTRLTVV.

The V gene is TRBV7-8, the J gene TRBJ1-5; D not resolved. There are 14 residues in the CDR3. Trimming took 2 bases from V and 1 from J, leaving 6 bases between them. Looked up from germline, CDR1 is SGHVS and CDR2 is FQNEAQ. CDR3 loop: CASSLYESNQPQHF. The CDR3 DNA reads TGTGCCAGCAGCTTATATGAGAGCAATCAGCCCCAGCATTTT.

This clone was seen only a few times. The chain employs TRBV7-2 and TRBJ2-3; tentatively, D is TRBD2 (7 bases). V lost 7 bases, J lost 2 bases, and 13 bases lay in between. Germline CDR1 is SGHTA and CDR2 is FQGNSA. The CDR3 totals 14 residues. The CDR3 region has the DNA TGTGCCAGCACCTCTGGGGGGGCCACAGATACGCAGTATTTT. Its protein is CASTSGGATDTQYF.

J is TRBJ2-3 and V is TRBV5-1; 7 bases map to TRBD2. The germline V gene has CDR1 SGHRS and CDR2 YFSETQ. This CDR3 is built from 14 residues. V lost 2 bases, J lost 2 bases, and 2 bases stayed unmatched. The CDR3 DNA follows: TGCGCCAGCAGCTTCGGGGGGTTCACAGATACGCAGTATTTT. Amino acid sequence: CASSFGGFTDTQYF.

The chain links TRBV6-5 to TRBJ1-1; D gene ambiguous. Germline V gene data show CDR1 as MNHEY and CDR2 as SVGAGI. Trimming removed 3 bases from V and 5 bases from J, with 13 bases in between. This CDR3 comprises 14 residues. Written as DNA, the CDR3 is TGTGCCAGCAGTTATCTGGGAACGGGAACTGAAGCTTTCTTT. Its protein is CASSYLGTGTEAFF.

V is TRBV28 and J is TRBJ1-1, with D perhaps matching TRBD1 (5 bases). Trimming stripped 2 bases from V and 5 bases from J, with 9 bases between. This CDR3 comprises 13 residues. Per germline, CDR1 MDHEN and CDR2 SYDVKM. CDR3 DNA sequence: TGTGCCAGCAGTTTAGCGGGGGAGACTGAAGCTTTCTTT. Translation: CASSLAGETEAFF.

The rearrangement uses TRBV6-6 and TRBJ1-2, with 8 bases aligning to TRBD1. Germline V gene lookup returns CDR1 MNHNY and CDR2 SVGAGI (reference sequence). The CDR3 spans 16 residues. Trimming took 0 bases from V and 5 from J; bases not matched to a gene: 8. CDR3: CASSYSHTGTGYGYTF. CDR3 in DNA: TGTGCCAGCAGTTACTCACATACCGGGACAGGTTATGGCTACACCTTC.

The rearrangement joins TRBV19 to TRBJ2-3; no clear D. Trimming cost V 3 bases and J 3 bases, with 13 bases left between them. CDR3 length: 15 amino acids. CDR1 is LNHDA, CDR2 SQIVND, per germline (reference sequence). CDR3 residues: CASSIWPPLTDTQYF. The CDR3 nucleotides read TGTGCCAGTAGTATCTGGCCTCCGCTGACAGATACGCAGTATTTT.

CDR3 DNA: TGCGCCAGCAGCTTGGTCAATGCCTACGAGCAGTACTTC. Protein: CASSLVNAYEQYF. The chain employs TRBV5-1 and TRBJ2-7; D gene ambiguous. Germline V gene sequence: CDR1 SGHRS, CDR2 YFSETQ. The CDR3 length is 13 residues. Deletions cut 0 bases from V and 2 bases from J, with 6 bases between.

This clone was seen only once. The rearrangement uses TRBV28 and TRBJ2-7; 10 bases map to TRBD2. CDR3 length: 15 residues. Germline-derived CDR1 and CDR2 are MDHEN and SYDVKM. With V trimmed by 6 bases and J by 3 bases, 8 bases remained unmatched. The CDR3 bases are TGTGCCAGCAGCTCCGGGTCTAGCGGGAGCTACGAGCAGTACTTC. Protein product: CASSSGSSGSYEQYF.

The V gene is TRBV7-2, the J gene TRBJ2-6; the match to TRBD2 covers 8 bases. The CDR3 covers 17 residues. Germline V gene sequence: CDR1 SGHTA, CDR2 FQGNSA. The trim removed 5 bases at V and 0 bases at J, leaving 6 bases unmatched. The CDR3 region has the DNA TGTGCCAGCAGCACGGTAGCGGGGTACTCTGGGGCCAACGTCCTGACTTTC. As protein: CASSTVAGYSGANVLTF.

The V call is TRBV7-2, the J call TRBJ2-2, with TRBD2 identical over 10 bases. V was pared by 5 bases and J by 6 bases, with 9 bases of the junction left unmatched. Germline CDR1 reads SGHTA; CDR2 reads FQGNSA. The CDR3 runs to 16 residues. The CDR3 DNA sequence: TGTGCCAGCAGCATCCCGGGACTAGCGTTTTCCGGGGAGCTGTTTTTT. Amino acids: CASSIPGLAFSGELFF.

The gene calls are TRBV6-6 and TRBJ1-1; D remains ambiguous. The CDR3 runs 14 residues. Germline loops: CDR1 MNHNY, CDR2 SVGAGI (reference sequence). Deletions cut 2 bases from V and 1 base from J, with 8 bases between. The CDR3 sequence: CASSYRVGNTEAFF. Written as DNA, the CDR3 is TGTGCCAGCAGTTACCGGGTGGGGAACACTGAAGCTTTCTTT.

The chain employs TRBV28 and TRBJ2-4, with TRBD2 matching over 16 bases. The V and J ends lost 1 base and 3 bases, in that order; junction bases with no gene match: 9. Looked up from germline, CDR1 is MDHEN and CDR2 is SYDVKM. CDR3 length equals 20 residues. This CDR3 reads CASSLSGLAGGGEGKNIQYF. The DNA for the CDR3 is TGTGCCAGCAGTTTATCGGGACTAGCGGGAGGGGGGGAGGGCAAAAACATTCAGTACTTC.

V is TRBV7-9 and J is TRBJ2-4; a possible D gene is TRBD2 (5 bases). The CDR3 is 13 residues long. V lost 6 bases, J lost 9 bases, and 15 bases lay in between. CDR1 SEHNR and CDR2 FQNEAQ come from the germline V gene (reference sequence). CDR3 loop: CASSERAAGIQYF. CDR3 nucleotide sequence: TGTGCCAGCAGTGAACGGGCGGCGGGCATTCAGTACTTC. Based on the CDR3 plus reference TRBV7-9 and TRBJ2-4, the full variable domain is DTGVSQNPRHKITKRGQNVTFRCDPISEHNRLYWYRQTLGQGPEFLTYFQNEAQLEKSRLLSDRFSAERPKGSFSTLEIQRTEQGDSAMYLCASSERAAGIQYFGAGTRLSVL.

The rearrangement joins TRBV4-2 to TRBJ2-7; 9 positions match TRBD1. In germline, CDR1 is LGHNA, CDR2 YNFKEQ. With V trimmed by 1 base and J by 4 bases, 5 bases remained unmatched. This CDR3 comprises 15 residues. CDR3 in amino acids: CASSQAGTGIYEQYF. The CDR3 DNA sequence: TGTGCCAGCAGCCAAGCAGGGACAGGGATATACGAGCAGTACTTC.

V usage is TRBV28 and J usage is TRBJ1-2, with a possible D match to TRBD1 (6 bases). Per the germline V gene, CDR1 is MDHEN and CDR2 is SYDVKM. V was cut by 7 bases and J by 1 base, with 10 bases left in between. CDR3 size: 13 residues. CDR3 amino acids: CASTRGDNYGYTF. In DNA form, the CDR3 reads TGTGCCAGCACCAGGGGCGATAACTATGGCTACACCTTC.

The V call is TRBV5-1, the J call TRBJ1-4; 9 nucleotides align to TRBD1. V trimming: 3 bases; J trimming: 8 bases; junction bases outside the gene matches: 8. Per germline, CDR1 SGHRS and CDR2 YFSETQ. The CDR3 has 15 residues. CDR3 loop: CASSSVTGTGEKLFF. DNA of the CDR3: TGCGCCAGCAGCTCAGTTACCGGGACAGGGGAAAAACTGTTTTTT.